A single T cell receptor (beta chain) is shown here with its context. The ends lost 3 bases at V and 7 bases at J; junction bases unmatched: 13. The CDR3 consists of 17 residues. Germline CDR1 is LNHNV and CDR2 is YYDKDF (reference sequence). TCRdb keeps only in-frame clones here, not all; method: immunoSEQ multiplex PCR. Of 90,000 to 95,000 clones in the sample, approximately 92% were seen once. This sample is part of a study of T cell changes during pregnancy in multiple sclerosis. The sequencing used peripheral blood, collected in the first trimester of pregnancy. The origin of this receptor is a female donor with multiple sclerosis, enrolled in a pregnancy study. V gene TRBV15 combines with J gene TRBJ2-1; TRBD2 aligns across 9 bases. In DNA, the CDR3 is TGTGCCACCAGCAGTGAAATCGGGGCGGGGGGGCTGAATGAGCAGTTCTTC. Encoded protein: CATSSEIGAGGLNEQFF.